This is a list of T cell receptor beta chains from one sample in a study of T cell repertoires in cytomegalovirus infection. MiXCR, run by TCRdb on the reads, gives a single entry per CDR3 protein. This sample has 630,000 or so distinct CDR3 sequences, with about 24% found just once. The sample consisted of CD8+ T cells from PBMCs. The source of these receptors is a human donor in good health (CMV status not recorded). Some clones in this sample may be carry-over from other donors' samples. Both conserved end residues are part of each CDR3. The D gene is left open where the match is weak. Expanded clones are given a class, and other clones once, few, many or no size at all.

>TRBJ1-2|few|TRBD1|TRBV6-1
CASSPRGATGGGYGYTF
TGTGCCAGCAGTCCCCGGGGGGCGACAGGGGGCGGCTATGGCTACACCTTC
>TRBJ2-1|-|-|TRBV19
CASTNNGGAYNEQFF
TGTGCCAGTACCAACAACGGGGGAGCCTACAATGAGCAGTTCTTC
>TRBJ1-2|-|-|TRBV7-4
CASRAPGADYGYTF
TGTGCCAGCAGAGCGCCGGGGGCTGACTATGGCTACACCTTC
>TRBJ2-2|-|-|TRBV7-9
CASSLESGPTGELFF
TGTGCCAGCAGCTTAGAATCAGGGCCCACCGGGGAGCTGTTTTTT
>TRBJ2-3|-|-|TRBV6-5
CASCYKTTSSTDTQYF
TGTGCCAGCTGCTATAAGACTACTTCTAGCACAGATACGCAGTATTTT
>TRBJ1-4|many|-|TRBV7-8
CASRGQPATNEKLFF
TGTGCCAGCCGAGGACAGCCTGCAACTAATGAAAAACTGTTTTTT
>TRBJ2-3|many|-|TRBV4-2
CASSQDPPGDTQYF
TGTGCCAGCAGCCAAGATCCACCGGGGGATACGCAGTATTTT
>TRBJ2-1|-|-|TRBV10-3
CAISEFYGGYNEQFF
TGTGCCATCAGTGAGTTTTACGGGGGCTACAATGAGCAGTTCTTC
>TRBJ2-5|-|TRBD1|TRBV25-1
CASSDPRGETQYF
TGTGCCAGCAGTGACCCCAGGGGGGAGACCCAGTACTTC
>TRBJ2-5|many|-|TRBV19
CASSVANWETQYF
TGTGCCAGTAGTGTGGCTAATTGGGAGACCCAGTACTTC
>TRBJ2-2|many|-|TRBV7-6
CASSLVQNTGELFF
TGTGCCAGCAGCTTAGTACAGAACACCGGGGAGCTGTTTTTT
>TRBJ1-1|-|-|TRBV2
CASPSEGDTEAFF
TGTGCCAGCCCCTCGGAGGGGGACACTGAAGCTTTCTTT
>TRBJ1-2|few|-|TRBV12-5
CASGAGPTLYGYTF
TGTGCTAGTGGTGCTGGACCGACCCTCTATGGCTACACCTTC
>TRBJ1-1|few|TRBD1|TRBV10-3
CAIGGQGSTEAFF
TGTGCCATCGGGGGACAGGGGAGCACTGAAGCTTTCTTT
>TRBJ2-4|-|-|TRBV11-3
CASSLGGTLDILYF
TGTGCCAGCAGCTTAGGAGGAACCCTCGACATTCTGTACTTC
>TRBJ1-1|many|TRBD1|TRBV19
CASSHRGLNTEAFF
TGCGCCAGCAGCCACAGGGGTCTGAACACTGAAGCTTTCTTT
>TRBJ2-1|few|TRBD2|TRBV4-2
CASSQDLAGGREQFF
TGTGCCAGCAGCCAAGACCTAGCGGGGGGGCGTGAGCAGTTCTTC
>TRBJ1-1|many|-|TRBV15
CATSRSDMNTEAFF
TGTGCCACCAGCAGGTCCGACATGAACACTGAAGCTTTCTTT
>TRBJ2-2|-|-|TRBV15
CATSRDLRVAGELFF
TGTGCCACCAGCAGAGATCTAAGGGTGGCCGGGGAGCTGTTTTTT
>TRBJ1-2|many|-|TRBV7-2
CASSRPPRDGYTF
TGTGCCAGCTCGCGTCCCCCCAGGGATGGCTACACCTTC
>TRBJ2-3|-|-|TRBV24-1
CATSAALLTDTQYF
TGTGCCACCAGTGCAGCTCTGCTTACAGATACGCAGTATTTT
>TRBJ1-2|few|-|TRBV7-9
CASRGDPNYGYTF
TGTGCCAGCCGGGGAGACCCTAACTATGGCTACACCTTC
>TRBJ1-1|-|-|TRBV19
CASSEERVNTEAFF
TGTGCCAGTAGTGAGGAACGGGTGAACACTGAAGCTTTCTTT
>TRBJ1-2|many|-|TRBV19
CASNGRARGYTF
TGTGCCAGTAATGGAAGGGCTCGCGGCTACACCTTC
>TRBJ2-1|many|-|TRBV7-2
CASSWGVTEQFF
TGTGCCAGCAGCTGGGGGGTGACTGAGCAGTTCTTC
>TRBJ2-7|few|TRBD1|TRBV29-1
CSYSGTGFEQYF
TGCAGCTACTCCGGGACAGGGTTCGAGCAGTACTTC
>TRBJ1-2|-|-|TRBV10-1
CASSEFRTANYGYTF
TGCGCCAGCAGTGAATTCAGGACGGCTAACTATGGCTACACCTTC
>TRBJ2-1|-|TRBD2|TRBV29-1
CSVEGTSGPLGQFF
TGCAGCGTTGAAGGGACTAGCGGGCCTCTGGGGCAGTTCTTC
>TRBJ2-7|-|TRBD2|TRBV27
CANSLSAGSYEQYF
TGTGCCAACAGTTTATCAGCGGGGAGCTACGAGCAGTACTTC
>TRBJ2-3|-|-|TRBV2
CASSGDFRADTQYF
TGTGCCAGCAGTGGGGACTTTCGGGCAGATACGCAGTATTTT
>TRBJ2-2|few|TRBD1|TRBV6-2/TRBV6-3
CASSYSWTMQGAGELFF
TGTGCCAGCAGTTACTCTTGGACGATGCAGGGGGCCGGGGAGCTGTTTTTT
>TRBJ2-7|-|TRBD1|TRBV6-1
CANSYSGTGGYEQYF
TGTGCCAACAGTTACTCCGGGACAGGGGGCTACGAGCAGTACTTC
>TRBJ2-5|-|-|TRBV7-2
CASSLEVGQETQYF
TGTGCCAGCAGCTTAGAGGTGGGACAAGAGACCCAGTACTTC
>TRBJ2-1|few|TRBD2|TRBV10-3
CAMTSGAVNEQFF
TGTGCCATGACTAGCGGGGCGGTCAATGAGCAGTTCTTC
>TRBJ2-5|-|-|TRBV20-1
CSAEGGLYQETQYFVTQYF
-
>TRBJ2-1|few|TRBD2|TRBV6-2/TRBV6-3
CASSPWKTSGGYSSYNEQFF
TGTGCCAGCAGCCCCTGGAAAACTAGCGGGGGGTATAGCTCCTACAATGAGCAGTTCTTC
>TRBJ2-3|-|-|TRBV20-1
CSARDTSRGWDTDTQYF
TGCAGTGCTAGAGATACTTCCCGGGGTTGGGACACAGATACGCAGTATTTT
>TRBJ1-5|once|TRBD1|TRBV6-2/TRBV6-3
CASSPRTGYNQPQHF
TGTGCCAGCAGTCCGAGGACAGGGTACAATCAGCCCCAGCATTTT
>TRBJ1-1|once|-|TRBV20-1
CSARDLEKRGADTEAFF
TGCAGTGCTAGAGATCTTGAAAAACGGGGGGCGGATACTGAAGCTTTCTTT
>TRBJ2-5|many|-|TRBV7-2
CASSPRLVWETQYF
TGTGCCAGCAGCCCTCGACTAGTCTGGGAGACCCAGTACTTC
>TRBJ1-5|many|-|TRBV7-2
CASSPPGTANQPQHF
TGTGCCAGCTCCCCTCCCGGGACGGCTAATCAGCCCCAGCATTTT
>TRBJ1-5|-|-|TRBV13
CANSFDREPQHF
TGTGCCAACAGCTTCGACCGGGAGCCCCAGCATTTT
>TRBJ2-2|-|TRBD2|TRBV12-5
CASGQTSGGGELFF
TGTGCTAGTGGCCAGACTAGCGGGGGGGGGGAGCTGTTTTTT
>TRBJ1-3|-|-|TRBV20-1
CSAPWRDSGNTIYF
TGCAGTGCTCCCTGGCGGGACTCTGGAAACACCATATATTTT
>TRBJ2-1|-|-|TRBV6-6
CASSYQGGYNEQFF
TGTGCCAGCAGTTACCAAGGGGGCTACAATGAGCAGTTCTTC
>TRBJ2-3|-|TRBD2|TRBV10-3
CAISESVASGGHSTDMQYF
TGTGCCATCAGTGAGTCGGTGGCTAGCGGGGGGCACAGCACAGATATGCAGTATTTT